This passage covers 11 T cell receptor beta chains from one sample sequenced in a study of blood T cell repertoires in COVID-19. This table comes from immunoSEQ multiplex PCR, and its TCRdb copy is limited to in-frame clones, with some not included. Found here are approximately 93,000 clones, around 72% of them singletons; the top ten hold approximately 14%. Specimen: peripheral blood. These receptors were obtained from a woman older than 75 with acute or convalescent COVID-19.

The CDR3 DNA reads as TGCGCCAGCAGCTCGACAGCATCTGGGGCCAACGTCCTGACTTTC. Translated: CASSSTASGANVLTF. The chain carries TRBV5-1 and TRBJ2-6; D may be TRBD1 (5 bases). CDR1 is SGHRS and CDR2 is YFSETQ in the germline V gene. Trimming pared 3 bases from V and 1 base from J, leaving 8 bases between. This CDR3 is built from 15 residues.

This sequence joins TRBV5-1 and TRBJ2-1; TRBD2 matches at 8 bases. The CDR3 extends over 17 amino acids. V was pared by 0 bases and J by 8 bases, with 13 bases of the junction left unmatched. Germline V gene lookup returns CDR1 SGHRS and CDR2 YFSETQ. The CDR3 here is CASSLVYWRGGGYEQFF. Here the CDR3 DNA reads TGCGCCAGCAGCTTGGTATATTGGCGGGGCGGGGGGTATGAGCAGTTCTTC.

This chain uses TRBV12-3 or TRBV12-4 with TRBJ2-6; the D is unclear. This CDR3 has 13 residues. Trimming removed 5 bases at V and 2 bases at J, with 4 bases between. CDR3 DNA: TGTGCCAGCAGTACTACTGGGGCCAACGTCCTGACTTTC. As protein: CASSTTGANVLTF.

V and J are TRBV7-8 and TRBJ1-4; D unclear. With 5 bases removed from V and 4 bases from J, the gap between germline ends came to 23 bases. Germline CDR1 reads SGHVS; CDR2 reads FQNEAQ. The CDR3 sequence is 18 residues long. As DNA, the CDR3 is TGTGCCAGCAGCCGAGGAGTGGGCCCCCTGATCGGTAATGAAAAACTGTTTTTT. Amino acids: CASSRGVGPLIGNEKLFF. The variable domain in full, with the rest retrieved from reference TRBV7-8 and TRBJ1-4, is GAGVSQSPRYKVAKRGQDVALRCDPISGHVSLFWYQQALGQGPEFLTYFQNEAQLDKSGLPSDRFFAERPEGSVSTLKIQRTQQEDSAVYLCASSRGVGPLIGNEKLFFGSGTQLSVL.

The rearrangement joins TRBV5-4 to TRBJ1-2, with 10 bases fitting TRBD1. Trimming cost V 6 bases and J 6 bases; bases outside gene matches: 8. Germline V gene sequence: CDR1 SGHNT, CDR2 YYREEE (reference sequence). There are 14 residues in the CDR3. CDR3 sequence reads: CASTNYDRGHGYTF. The CDR3 nucleotides are TGTGCCAGCACCAATTACGACAGGGGGCATGGCTACACCTTC.

The chain links TRBV18 to TRBJ2-6; D possibly corresponds to TRBD1 (6 bases). Germline values: CDR1 KGHSH, CDR2 LQKENI. Trimming stripped 3 bases from V and 0 bases from J, with 15 bases between. The length of the CDR3 is 18 residues. CDR3 sequence reads: CASSPRGIRGSGANVLTF. The CDR3 bases are TGTGCCAGCTCACCTAGGGGGATCAGGGGCTCTGGGGCCAACGTCCTGACTTTC.

The chain combines TRBV15 with TRBJ1-4; a possible D gene is TRBD1 (5 bases). The CDR3 runs 15 residues. Per the germline V gene, CDR1 is LNHNV and CDR2 is YYDKDF (reference sequence). The V end was cut by 0 bases, the J end by 7 bases, with 12 bases between. The CDR3 sequence: CATSRDIGGREKLFF. The CDR3 nucleotides read TGTGCCACCAGCAGAGATATCGGGGGTCGTGAAAAACTGTTTTTT.

Here the CDR3 reads CASRRGRVYHEQYF. The CDR3 nucleotides are TGTGCCAGCAGAAGGGGAAGGGTCTACCACGAGCAGTACTTC. The chain joins TRBV27 to TRBJ2-7; tentative D call: TRBD1 (5 bases). The CDR3 is 14 residues long. The V gene lost 6 bases and the J gene lost 5 bases, with 17 bases spanning the gap. Germline values: CDR1 MNHEY, CDR2 SMNVEV (reference sequence).

This chain joins TRBV30 and TRBJ1-1, with 7 nucleotides matching TRBD1. From germline, CDR1 is GTSNPN and CDR2 SVGIG (reference sequence). The CDR3 runs to 14 residues. Trimming cost V 3 bases and J 0 bases; bases outside gene matches: 4. The CDR3 sequence: CAWSSGTVNTEAFF. Written as DNA, the CDR3 is TGTGCCTGGAGCTCCGGGACAGTGAACACTGAAGCTTTCTTT.

The sample holds a few counts of this clone. This chain joins TRBV4-3 and TRBJ2-1; TRBD2 agrees at 7 bases. The CDR3 runs 14 residues. V was clipped by 1 base and J by 7 bases; unmatched bases: 4. The germline V gene encodes CDR1 LGHNA and CDR2 YSLEER. This CDR3 reads CASSQVSGRNEQFF. CDR3 in DNA: TGCGCCAGCAGCCAAGTTAGCGGGCGAAATGAGCAGTTCTTC.

This clone was found a few times. The rearrangement uses TRBV29-1 and TRBJ2-3; 7 bases are shared with TRBD2. Germline V gene lookup returns CDR1 SQVTM and CDR2 ANQGSEA. The CDR3 has 15 residues. After removal of 3 bases from V and 2 bases from J, the junction contained 8 bases not matched to a gene. DNA for the CDR3: TGCAGCGTTGAGGGGGGGACCTCGACCACAGATACGCAGTATTTT. Encoded protein: CSVEGGTSTTDTQYF.